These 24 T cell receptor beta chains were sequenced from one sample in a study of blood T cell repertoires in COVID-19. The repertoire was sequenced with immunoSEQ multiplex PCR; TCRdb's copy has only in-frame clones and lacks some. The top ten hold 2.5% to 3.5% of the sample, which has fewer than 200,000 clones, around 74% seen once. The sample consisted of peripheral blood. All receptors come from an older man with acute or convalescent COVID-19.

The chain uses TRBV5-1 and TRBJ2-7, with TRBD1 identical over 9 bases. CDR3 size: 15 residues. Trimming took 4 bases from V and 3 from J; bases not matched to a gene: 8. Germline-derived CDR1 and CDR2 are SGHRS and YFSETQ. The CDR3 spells CASSPQGARNYEQYF. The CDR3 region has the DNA TGCGCCAGCAGCCCACAGGGGGCGAGGAACTACGAGCAGTACTTC.

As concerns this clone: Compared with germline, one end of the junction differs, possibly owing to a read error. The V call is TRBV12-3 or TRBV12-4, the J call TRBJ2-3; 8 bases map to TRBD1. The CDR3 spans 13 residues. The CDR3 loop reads CASSLKTGETYDF. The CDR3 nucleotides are TGTGCCAGCAGTTTAAAGACAGGGGAAACGTATGATTTT.

The CDR3 loop is CASSQDRVPGNTIYF. CDR3 nucleotide sequence: TGTGCCAGCAGCCAGGACAGGGTACCTGGAAACACCATATATTTT. This chain uses TRBV7-9 with TRBJ1-3; 8 bases are a match to TRBD1. Per germline, CDR1 SEHNR and CDR2 FQNEAQ (reference sequence). This CDR3 is built from 15 residues. Unmatched junction bases numbered 5, after V lost 5 bases and J lost 2 bases.

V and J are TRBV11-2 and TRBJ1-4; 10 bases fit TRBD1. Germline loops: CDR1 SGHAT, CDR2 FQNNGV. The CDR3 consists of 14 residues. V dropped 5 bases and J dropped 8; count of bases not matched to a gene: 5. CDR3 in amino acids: CASSLRTGGEKLFF. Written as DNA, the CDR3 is TGTGCCAGCAGCCTCAGGACAGGGGGGGAAAAACTGTTTTTT.

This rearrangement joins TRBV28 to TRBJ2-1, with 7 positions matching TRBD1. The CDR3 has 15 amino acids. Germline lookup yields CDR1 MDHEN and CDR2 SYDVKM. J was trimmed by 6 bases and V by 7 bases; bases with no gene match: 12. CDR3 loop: CASTTDRNLPNEQFF. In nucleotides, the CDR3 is TGTGCCAGCACCACGGACAGGAACCTCCCCAATGAGCAGTTCTTC.

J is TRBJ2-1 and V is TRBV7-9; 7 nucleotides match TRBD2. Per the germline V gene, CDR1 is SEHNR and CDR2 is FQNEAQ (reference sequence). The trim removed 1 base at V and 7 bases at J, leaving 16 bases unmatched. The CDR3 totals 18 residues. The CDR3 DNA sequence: TGTGCCAGCAGCTTAGTAGAGTACGGCGGGAGCATCTCGAATGAGCAGTTCTTC. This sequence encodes CASSLVEYGGSISNEQFF.

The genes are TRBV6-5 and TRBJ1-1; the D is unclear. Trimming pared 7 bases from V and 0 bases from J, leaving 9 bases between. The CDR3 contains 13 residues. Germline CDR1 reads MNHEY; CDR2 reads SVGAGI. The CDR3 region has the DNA TGTGCCAGCACCCCCGGGGTGAACACTGAAGCTTTCTTT. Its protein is CASTPGVNTEAFF.

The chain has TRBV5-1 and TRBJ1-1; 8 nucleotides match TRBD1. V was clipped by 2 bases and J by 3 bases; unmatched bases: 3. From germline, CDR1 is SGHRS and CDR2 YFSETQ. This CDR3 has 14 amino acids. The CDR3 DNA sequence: TGCGCCAGCAGCTTACAGGGGGGAGACACTGAAGCTTTCTTT. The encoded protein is CASSLQGGDTEAFF. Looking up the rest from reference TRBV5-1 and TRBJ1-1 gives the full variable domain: KAGVTQTPRYLIKTRGQQVTLSCSPISGHRSVSWYQQTPGQGLQFLFEYFSETQRNKGNFPGRFSGRQFSNSRSEMNVSTLELGDSALYLCASSLQGGDTEAFFGQGTRLTVV.

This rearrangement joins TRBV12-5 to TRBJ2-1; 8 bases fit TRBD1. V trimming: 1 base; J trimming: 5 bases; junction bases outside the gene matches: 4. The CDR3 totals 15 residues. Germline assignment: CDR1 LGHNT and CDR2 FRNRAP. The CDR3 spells CASGLGGQGHNEQFF. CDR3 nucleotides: TGTGCTAGTGGTTTGGGTGGACAGGGCCACAATGAGCAGTTCTTC.

CDR3 in amino acids: CASSLLQGYYEQYF. Written as DNA, the CDR3 is TGTGCCAGCAGTTTACTTCAGGGATACTACGAGCAGTACTTC. This chain uses TRBV28 with TRBJ2-7, with D tentatively TRBD1 (5 bases). Trimming stripped 2 bases from V and 3 bases from J, with 11 bases between. CDR1 and CDR2 from the germline V gene are MDHEN and SYDVKM. This CDR3 has 14 amino acids.

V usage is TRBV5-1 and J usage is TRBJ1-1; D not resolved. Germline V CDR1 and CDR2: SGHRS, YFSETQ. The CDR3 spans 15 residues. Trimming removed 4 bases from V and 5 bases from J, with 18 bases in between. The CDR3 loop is CASSLSFRGVTEAFF. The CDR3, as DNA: TGCGCCAGCAGCCTATCCTTCCGGGGAGTGACTGAAGCTTTCTTT.

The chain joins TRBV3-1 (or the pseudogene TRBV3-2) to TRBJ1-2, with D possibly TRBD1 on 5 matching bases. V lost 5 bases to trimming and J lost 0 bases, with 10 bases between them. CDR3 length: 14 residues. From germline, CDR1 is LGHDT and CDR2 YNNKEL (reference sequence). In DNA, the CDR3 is TGTGCCAGCAGCAGGACAACCGCTAACTATGGCTACACCTTC. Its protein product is CASSRTTANYGYTF.

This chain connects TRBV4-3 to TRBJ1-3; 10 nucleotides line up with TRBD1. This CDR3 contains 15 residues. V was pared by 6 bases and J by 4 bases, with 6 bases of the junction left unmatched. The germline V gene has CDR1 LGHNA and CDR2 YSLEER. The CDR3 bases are TGCGCCAGCAGTCCATGGACAGGGGGGGGAAACACCATATATTTT. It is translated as CASSPWTGGGNTIYF.

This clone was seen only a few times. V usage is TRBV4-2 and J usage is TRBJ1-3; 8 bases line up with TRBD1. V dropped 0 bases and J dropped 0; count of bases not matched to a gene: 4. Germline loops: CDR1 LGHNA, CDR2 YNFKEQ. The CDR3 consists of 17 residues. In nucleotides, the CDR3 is TGTGCCAGCAGCCAAGAATTTACAGGGGGCTCTGGAAACACCATATATTTT. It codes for CASSQEFTGGSGNTIYF.

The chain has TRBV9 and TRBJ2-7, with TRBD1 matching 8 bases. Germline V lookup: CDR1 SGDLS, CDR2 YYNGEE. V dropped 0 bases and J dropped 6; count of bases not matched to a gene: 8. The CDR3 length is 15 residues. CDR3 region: CASSVVTGGIGEQYF. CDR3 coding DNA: TGTGCCAGCAGCGTAGTTACAGGGGGGATAGGCGAGCAGTACTTC.

The CDR3 region has the DNA TGTGCCAGCAGCGTAGTAGGGACAGGGAATGAGCAGTTCTTC. Amino acids: CASSVVGTGNEQFF. This chain connects TRBV9 to TRBJ2-1; 9 nucleotides agree with TRBD1. Unmatched junction bases numbered 2, after V lost 0 bases and J lost 7 bases. CDR3 size: 14 residues. The V gene's germline CDR1 is SGDLS and CDR2 YYNGEE.

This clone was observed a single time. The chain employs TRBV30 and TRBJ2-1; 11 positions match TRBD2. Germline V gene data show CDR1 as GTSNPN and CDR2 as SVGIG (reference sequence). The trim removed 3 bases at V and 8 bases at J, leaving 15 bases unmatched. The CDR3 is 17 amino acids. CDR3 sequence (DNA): TGTGCCTGGAGCCTTCGGGGACTAGCGGCCTCTAGGGATGAGCAGTTCTTC. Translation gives CAWSLRGLAASRDEQFF.

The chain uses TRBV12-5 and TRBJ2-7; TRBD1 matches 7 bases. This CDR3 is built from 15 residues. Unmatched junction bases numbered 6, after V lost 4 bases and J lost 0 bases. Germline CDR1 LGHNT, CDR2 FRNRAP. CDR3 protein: CASGSGQAGSYEQYF. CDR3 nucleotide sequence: TGTGCTAGTGGTTCAGGACAGGCGGGCTCCTACGAGCAGTACTTC.

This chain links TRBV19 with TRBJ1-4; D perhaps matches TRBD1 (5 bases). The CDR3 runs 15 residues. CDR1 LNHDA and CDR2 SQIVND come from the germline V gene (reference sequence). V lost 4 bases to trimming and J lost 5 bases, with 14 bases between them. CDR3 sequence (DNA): TGTGCCAGTAGTACGGGACTTTTACCGAATGAAAAACTGTTTTTT. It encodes CASSTGLLPNEKLFF.

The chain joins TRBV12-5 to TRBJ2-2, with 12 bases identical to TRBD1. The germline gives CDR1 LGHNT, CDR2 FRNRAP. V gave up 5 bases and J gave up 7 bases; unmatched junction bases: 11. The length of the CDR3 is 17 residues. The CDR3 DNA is TGTGCTAGTGGTATCACGCCGGGACAGGGGGCCGGCGGGGAGCTGTTTTTT. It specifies CASGITPGQGAGGELFF.

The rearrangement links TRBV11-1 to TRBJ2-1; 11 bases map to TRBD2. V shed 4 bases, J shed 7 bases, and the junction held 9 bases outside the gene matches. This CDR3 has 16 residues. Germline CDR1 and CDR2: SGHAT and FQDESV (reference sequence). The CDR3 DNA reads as TGTGCCAGCAGCTACCACATAGCGGGGGGGCATAATGAGCAGTTCTTC. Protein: CASSYHIAGGHNEQFF.

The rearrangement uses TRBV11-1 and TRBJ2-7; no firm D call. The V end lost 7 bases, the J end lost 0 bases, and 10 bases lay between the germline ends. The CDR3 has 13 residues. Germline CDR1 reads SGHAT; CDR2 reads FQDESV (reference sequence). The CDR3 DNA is TGTGCCAGCATCCCCCCAGGCTCCTACGAGCAGTACTTC. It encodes CASIPPGSYEQYF. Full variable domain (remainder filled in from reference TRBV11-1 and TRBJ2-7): EAEVAQSPRYKITEKSQAVAFWCDPISGHATLYWYRQILGQGPELLVQFQDESVVDDSQLPKDRFSAERLKGVDSTLKIQPAELGDSAMYLCASIPPGSYEQYFGPGTRLTVT.

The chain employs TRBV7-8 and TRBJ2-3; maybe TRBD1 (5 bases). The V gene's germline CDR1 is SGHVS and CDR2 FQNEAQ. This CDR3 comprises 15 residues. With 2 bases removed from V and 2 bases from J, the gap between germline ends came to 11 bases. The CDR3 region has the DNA TGTGCCAGCAGCTTATTTGTGGGGCCCACAGATACGCAGTATTTT. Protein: CASSLFVGPTDTQYF.

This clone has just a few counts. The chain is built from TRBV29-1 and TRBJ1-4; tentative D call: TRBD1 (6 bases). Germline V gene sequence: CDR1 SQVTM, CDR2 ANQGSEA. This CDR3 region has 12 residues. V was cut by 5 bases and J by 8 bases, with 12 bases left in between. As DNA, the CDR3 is TGCAGCGTTCTTTCAGGGGAGGAAAAACTGTTTTTT. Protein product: CSVLSGEEKLFF.